The T cell receptor (beta chain) described here comes from a study of cytomegalovirus exposure and HLA in healthy donors. Study-level findings and limits: A later analysis reported that several of the most significant clusters appeared to be linked to common viral pathogens, among them Epstein-Barr virus.

Concerning this clone itself: The antigen is not known.

The PCR ran on 60 Vbeta and 13 Jbeta primers. Profiled with immunoSEQ multiplex PCR; TCRdb holds only in-frame clones, not every one. The sample has 95,000 to 150,000 clones; about 78% are singletons. This CDR3 comprises 13 residues. CDR1 and CDR2 from the germline V gene are SGDLS and YYNGEE. With V trimmed by 4 bases and J by 5 bases, 4 bases remained unmatched. Sequences were obtained from PBMCs. The J gene is TRBJ1-2, the V gene TRBV9, with 8 bases identical to TRBD1. The sequence came from a woman between 40 and 55 years old in good health and CMV-seropositive. The CDR3 DNA follows: TGTGCCAGCAGCAGGGACAGGTCTTATGGCTACACCTTC. Protein product: CASSRDRSYGYTF.